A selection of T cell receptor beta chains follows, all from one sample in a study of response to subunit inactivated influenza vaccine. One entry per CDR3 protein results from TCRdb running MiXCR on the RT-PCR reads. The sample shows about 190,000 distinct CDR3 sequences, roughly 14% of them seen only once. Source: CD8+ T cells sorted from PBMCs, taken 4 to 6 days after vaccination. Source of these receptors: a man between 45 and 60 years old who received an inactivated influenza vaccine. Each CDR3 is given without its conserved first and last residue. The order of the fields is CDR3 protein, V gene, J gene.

ASSGGKITSTDTQY,TRBV5-1,TRBJ2-3
ASSPLRGTYQETQY,TRBV5-1,TRBJ2-5
ASSYKDLSYEQY,TRBV6-5,TRBJ2-7
SVEAGRGHEQY,TRBV29-1,TRBJ2-7
ASSFPFGGSTDTLY,TRBV11-2,TRBJ2-3
SAPPPVYNEQF,TRBV20-1,TRBJ2-1
ASSLQGARQPQH,TRBV18,TRBJ1-5
ASSQDLGGNSPLH,TRBV3-1,TRBJ1-6
ASSPPGTNYNEQF,TRBV5-5,TRBJ2-1
ASSQGGGGAYEQY,TRBV4-3,TRBJ2-7
ASSVGLGNEQF,TRBV9,TRBJ2-1
AGRRSGTNYEQY,TRBV28,TRBJ2-7
ASKLTAGGNGYT,TRBV5-1,TRBJ1-2
ASSDGTAEQF,TRBV7-6,TRBJ2-1
ASSKGLAGGTSSYEQY,TRBV21-1,TRBJ2-7
SARRRVGLAGYEQY,TRBV20-1,TRBJ2-7
ASADTYEQY,TRBV5-1,TRBJ2-7
ASSFPMTITDTQY,TRBV7-9,TRBJ2-3